This section outlines one T cell receptor beta chain sequence together with its context. What it recognizes is unknown. The data were obtained in a study of T cell repertoires in cytomegalovirus infection. Study-level background: The study used recently identified HLA-C-restricted and well-studied HLA-B-restricted CMV epitopes. An indication of both CMV infection and matching HLA type came from public TCR beta signatures. Study outcomes and limitations: There were HLA-C-restricted CMV-specific TCR beta clonotypes dominating the ex vivo response. Individuals carrying CMV plus the relevant HLA were identified by cumulative frequency of public TCR beta families.

CDR3 length: 14 residues. Looked up from germline, CDR1 is SGHVS and CDR2 is FNYEAQ. Trimming took off 4 bases at V and 6 bases at J, with 15 bases between the two ends. TCRdb itself ran the reads through MiXCR, one entry per CDR3 protein. The table records hundreds of thousands of distinct CDR3 sequences, over 25% of them present only once. The TCR was taken from a human donor in good health (CMV status not recorded). Some clones in this sample may be carry-over from other donors' samples. The chain carries TRBV7-6 and TRBJ1-2, with D tentatively TRBD1 (6 bases). The source material was cultured CD8+ T cells from PBMCs, sampled from culture after CMV antigen stimulation. CDR3 DNA sequence: TGTGCCAGCAGCTCGAGTGGGGGGGCGAATGGCTACACCTTC. Translation: CASSSSGGANGYTF.